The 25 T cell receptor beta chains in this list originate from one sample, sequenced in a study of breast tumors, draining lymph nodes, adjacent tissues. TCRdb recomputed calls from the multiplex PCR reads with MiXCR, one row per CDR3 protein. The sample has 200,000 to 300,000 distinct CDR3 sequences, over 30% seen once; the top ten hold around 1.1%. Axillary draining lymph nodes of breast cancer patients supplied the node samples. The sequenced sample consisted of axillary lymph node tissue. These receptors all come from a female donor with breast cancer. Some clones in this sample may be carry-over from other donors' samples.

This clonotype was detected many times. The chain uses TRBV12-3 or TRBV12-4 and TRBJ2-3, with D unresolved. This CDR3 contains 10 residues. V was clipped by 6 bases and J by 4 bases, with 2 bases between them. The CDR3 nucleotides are TGTGCCAGCAGCTCAGATACGCAGTATTTT. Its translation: CASSSDTQYF.

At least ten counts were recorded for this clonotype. The CDR3 spells CASSDRTSGSYNEQFF. The CDR3 DNA is TGTGCCAGCAGTGACCGGACTAGCGGCTCCTACAATGAGCAGTTCTTC. The chain recombines TRBV6-4 with TRBJ2-1; 10 nucleotides line up with TRBD2. The CDR3 length is 16 residues. The V gene's germline CDR1 is MRHNA and CDR2 SNTAGT. V lost 2 bases to trimming and J lost 0 bases; unmatched junction nucleotides: 1.

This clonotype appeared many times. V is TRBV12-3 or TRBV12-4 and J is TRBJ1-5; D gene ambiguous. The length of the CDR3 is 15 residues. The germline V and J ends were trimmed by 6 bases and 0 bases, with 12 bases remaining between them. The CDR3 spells CASSRAGLSNQPQHF. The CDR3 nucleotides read TGTGCCAGCAGCCGGGCCGGGCTTAGCAATCAGCCCCAGCATTTT.

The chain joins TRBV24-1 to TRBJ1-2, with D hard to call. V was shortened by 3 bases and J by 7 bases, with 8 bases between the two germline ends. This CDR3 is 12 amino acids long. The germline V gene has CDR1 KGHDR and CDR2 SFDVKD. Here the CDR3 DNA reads TGTGCCACCAGTGATATGGGGAGTGGCTACACCTTC. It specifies CATSDMGSGYTF.

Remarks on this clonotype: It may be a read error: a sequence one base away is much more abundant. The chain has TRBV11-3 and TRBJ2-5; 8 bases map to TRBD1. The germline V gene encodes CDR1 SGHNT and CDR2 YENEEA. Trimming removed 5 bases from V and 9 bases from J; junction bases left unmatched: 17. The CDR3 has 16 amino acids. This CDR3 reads CASSPRTGGILEAQYF. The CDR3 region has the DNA TGTGCCAGCAGCCCCCGTACAGGGGGTATTTTGGAGGCCCAGTACTTC.

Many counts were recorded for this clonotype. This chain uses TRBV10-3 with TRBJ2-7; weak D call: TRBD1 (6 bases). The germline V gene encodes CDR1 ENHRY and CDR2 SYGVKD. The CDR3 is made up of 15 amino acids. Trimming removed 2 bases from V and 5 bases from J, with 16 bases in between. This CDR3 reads CAISERVTGIDEQYF. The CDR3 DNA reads TGTGCCATCAGTGAGAGGGTAACAGGGATAGACGAGCAGTACTTC.

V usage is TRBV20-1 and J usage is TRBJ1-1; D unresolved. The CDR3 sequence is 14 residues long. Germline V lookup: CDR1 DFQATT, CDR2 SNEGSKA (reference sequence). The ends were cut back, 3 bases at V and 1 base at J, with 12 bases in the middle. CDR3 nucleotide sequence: TGCAGTGCTAGTCCAATTTGGGAGAACACTGAAGCTTTCTTT. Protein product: CSASPIWENTEAFF.

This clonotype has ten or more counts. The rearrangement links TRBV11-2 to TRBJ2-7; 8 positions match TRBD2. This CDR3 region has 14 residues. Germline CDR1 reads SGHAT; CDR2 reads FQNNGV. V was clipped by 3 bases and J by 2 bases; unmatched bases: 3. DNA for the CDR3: TGTGCCAGCAGCTTGATTAGCGGGACCTACGAGCAGTACTTC. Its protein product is CASSLISGTYEQYF.

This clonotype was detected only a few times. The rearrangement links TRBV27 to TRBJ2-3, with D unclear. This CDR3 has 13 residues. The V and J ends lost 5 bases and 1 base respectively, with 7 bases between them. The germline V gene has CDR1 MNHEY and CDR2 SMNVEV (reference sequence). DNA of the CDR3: TGTGCCAGCAGTCCTCCGGGCACAGATACGCAGTATTTT. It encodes CASSPPGTDTQYF.

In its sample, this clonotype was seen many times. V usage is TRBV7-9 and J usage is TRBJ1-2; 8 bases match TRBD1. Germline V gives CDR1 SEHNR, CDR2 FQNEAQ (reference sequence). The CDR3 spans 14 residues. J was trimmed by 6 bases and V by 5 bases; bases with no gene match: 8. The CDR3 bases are TGTGCCAGCAGCCCGGACCGGGACAGGCATGGCTACACCTTC. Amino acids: CASSPDRDRHGYTF.

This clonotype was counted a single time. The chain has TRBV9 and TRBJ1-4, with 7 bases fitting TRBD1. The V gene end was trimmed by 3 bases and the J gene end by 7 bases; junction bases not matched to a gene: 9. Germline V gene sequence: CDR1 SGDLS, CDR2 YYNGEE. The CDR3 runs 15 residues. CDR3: CASSARQGLGEKLFF. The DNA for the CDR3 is TGTGCCAGCAGCGCTCGACAGGGCCTTGGTGAAAAACTGTTTTTT.

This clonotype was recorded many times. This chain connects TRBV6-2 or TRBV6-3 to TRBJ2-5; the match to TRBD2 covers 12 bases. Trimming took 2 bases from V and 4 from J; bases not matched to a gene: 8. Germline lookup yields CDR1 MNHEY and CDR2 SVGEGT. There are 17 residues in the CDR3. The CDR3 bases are TGTGCCAGCAGTTACGGTCTAGCGGGAGGGATGGGAGAGACCCAGTACTTC. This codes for CASSYGLAGGMGETQYF.

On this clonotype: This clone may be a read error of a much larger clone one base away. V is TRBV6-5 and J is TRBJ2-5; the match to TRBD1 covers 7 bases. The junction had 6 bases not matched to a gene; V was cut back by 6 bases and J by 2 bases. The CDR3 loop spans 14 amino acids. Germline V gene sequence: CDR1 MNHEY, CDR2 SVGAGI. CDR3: CASRHRDRQETQYF. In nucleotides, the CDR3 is TGTGCCAGCAGGCACCGGGACAGACAAGAGACCCAGTACTTC.

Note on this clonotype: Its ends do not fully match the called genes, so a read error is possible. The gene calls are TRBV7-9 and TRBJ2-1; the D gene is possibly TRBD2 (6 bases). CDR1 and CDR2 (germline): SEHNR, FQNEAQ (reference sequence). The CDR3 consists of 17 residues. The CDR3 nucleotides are TGTGGCAGCAGCTTCCCGGTAGCGGACACTCCCCACAATGAGCAGTTCTTC. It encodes CGSSFPVADTPHNEQFF. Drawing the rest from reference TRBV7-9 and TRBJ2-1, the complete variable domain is DTGVSQNPRHKITKRGQNVTFRCDPISEHNRLYWYRQTLGQGPEFLTYFQNEAQLEKSRLLSDRFSAERPKGSFSTLEIQRTEQGDSAMYLCGSSFPVADTPHNEQFFGPGTRLTVL.

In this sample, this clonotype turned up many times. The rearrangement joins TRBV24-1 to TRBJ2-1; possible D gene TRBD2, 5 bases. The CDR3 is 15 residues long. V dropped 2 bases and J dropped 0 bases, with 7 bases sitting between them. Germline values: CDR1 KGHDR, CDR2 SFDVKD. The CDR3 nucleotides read TGTGCCACCAGTGATTCCAGCGGCTCCTACAATGAGCAGTTCTTC. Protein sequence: CATSDSSGSYNEQFF.

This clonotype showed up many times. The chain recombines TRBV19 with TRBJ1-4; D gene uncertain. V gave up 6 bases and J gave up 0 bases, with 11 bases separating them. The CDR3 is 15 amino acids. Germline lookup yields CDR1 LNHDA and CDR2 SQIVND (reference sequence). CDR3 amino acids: CASRMDSATNEKLFF. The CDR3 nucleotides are TGTGCCAGTAGAATGGACTCAGCAACTAATGAAAAACTGTTTTTT. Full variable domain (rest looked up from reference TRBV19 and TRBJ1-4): DGGITQSPKYLFRKEGQNVTLSCEQNLNHDAMYWYRQDPGQGLRLIYYSQIVNDFQKGDIAEGYSVSREKKESFPLTVTSAQKNPTAFYLCASRMDSATNEKLFFGSGTQLSVL.

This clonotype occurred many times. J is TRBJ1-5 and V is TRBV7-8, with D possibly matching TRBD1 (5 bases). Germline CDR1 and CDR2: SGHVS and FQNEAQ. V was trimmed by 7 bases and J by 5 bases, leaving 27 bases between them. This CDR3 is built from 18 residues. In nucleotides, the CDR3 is TGTGCCAGCACCCTAAGGGGTAACACGGGGGTCGTTCATCAGCCCCAGCATTTT. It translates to CASTLRGNTGVVHQPQHF. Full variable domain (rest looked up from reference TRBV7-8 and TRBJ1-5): GAGVSQSPRYKVAKRGQDVALRCDPISGHVSLFWYQQALGQGPEFLTYFQNEAQLDKSGLPSDRFFAERPEGSVSTLKIQRTQQEDSAVYLCASTLRGNTGVVHQPQHFGDGTRLSIL.

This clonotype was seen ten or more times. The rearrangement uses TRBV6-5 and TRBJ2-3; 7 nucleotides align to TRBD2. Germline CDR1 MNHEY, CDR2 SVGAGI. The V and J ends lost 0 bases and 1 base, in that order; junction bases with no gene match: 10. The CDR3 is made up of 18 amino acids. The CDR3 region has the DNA TGTGCCAGCAGTTACTCTCTTTGGGGCGGGAGCGGCACAGATACGCAGTATTTT. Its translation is CASSYSLWGGSGTDTQYF.

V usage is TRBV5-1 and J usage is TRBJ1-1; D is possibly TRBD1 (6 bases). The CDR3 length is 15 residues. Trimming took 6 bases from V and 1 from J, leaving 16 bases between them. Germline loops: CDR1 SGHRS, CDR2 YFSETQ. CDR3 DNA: TGCGCCAGCATCGACACCATGGACAGGAACACTGAAGCTTTCTTT. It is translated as CASIDTMDRNTEAFF.

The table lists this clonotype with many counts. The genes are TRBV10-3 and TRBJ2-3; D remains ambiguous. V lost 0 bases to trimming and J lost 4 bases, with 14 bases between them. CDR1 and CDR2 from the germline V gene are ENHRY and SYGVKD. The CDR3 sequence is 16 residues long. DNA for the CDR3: TGTGCCATCAGTGAGTCGGGTCGGCGGACGGCAGATACGCAGTATTTT. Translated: CAISESGRRTADTQYF.

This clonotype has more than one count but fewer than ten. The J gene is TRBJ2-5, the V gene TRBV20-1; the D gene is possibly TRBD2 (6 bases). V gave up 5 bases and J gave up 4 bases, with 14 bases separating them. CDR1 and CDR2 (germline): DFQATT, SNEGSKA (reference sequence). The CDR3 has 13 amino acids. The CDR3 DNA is TGCAGTGCTCAACGGGGGATCCCAGAGACCCAGTACTTC. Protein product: CSAQRGIPETQYF.

The CDR3, as DNA: TGCAGCGCGACGACGGCTGTCTACGAGCAGTACTTC. Its translation is CSATTAVYEQYF. The chain combines TRBV29-1 with TRBJ2-7; D is ambiguous. This CDR3 is 12 amino acids long. The V end was cut by 7 bases, the J end by 3 bases, with 13 bases between. Germline CDR1 reads SQVTM; CDR2 reads ANQGSEA.

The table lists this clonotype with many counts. CDR3 bases: TGTGCCACCAGCAGGAGGGCTCTGGTCGATTCACCCCTCCACTTT. Its protein is CATSRRALVDSPLHF. The chain joins TRBV15 to TRBJ1-6; D unclear. V was clipped by 3 bases and J by 8 bases, with 14 bases between them. This CDR3 is 15 amino acids long. The V gene's germline CDR1 is LNHNV and CDR2 YYDKDF (reference sequence).

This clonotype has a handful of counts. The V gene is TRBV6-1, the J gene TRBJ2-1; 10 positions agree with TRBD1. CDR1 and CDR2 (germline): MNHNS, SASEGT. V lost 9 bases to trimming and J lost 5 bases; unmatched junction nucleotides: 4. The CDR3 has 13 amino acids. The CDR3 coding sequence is TGTGCCAGAGACAGGGGGCGAAACAATGAGCAGTTCTTC. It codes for CARDRGRNNEQFF.

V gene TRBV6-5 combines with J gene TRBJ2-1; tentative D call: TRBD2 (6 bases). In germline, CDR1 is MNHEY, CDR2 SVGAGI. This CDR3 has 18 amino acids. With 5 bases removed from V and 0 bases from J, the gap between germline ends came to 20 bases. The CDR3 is CASSHLPLASSSYNEQFF. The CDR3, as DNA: TGTGCCAGCAGTCACCTCCCGCTAGCGTCTAGCTCCTACAATGAGCAGTTCTTC.